These 9 T cell receptor beta chains originate from one sample sequenced in a study of cytomegalovirus exposure and HLA in healthy donors. PCR was performed using 60 Vbeta and 13 Jbeta primers. Clones were read by immunoSEQ multiplex PCR, and TCRdb kept only the in-frame ones, dropping some. The sample records approximately 88,000 clones, around 82% being singletons. The sample taken for sequencing was PBMCs. The receptors stem from a man aged 18 to 30 in good health and CMV-seronegative.

This clone was detected a few times. The chain carries TRBV9 and TRBJ1-1, with a tentative D call TRBD1 (6 bases). V was clipped by 0 bases and J by 0 bases, with 9 bases between them. Germline V CDR1 and CDR2: SGDLS, YYNGEE. The CDR3 sequence is 15 residues long. This CDR3 is CASSVDPGVNTEAFF. The CDR3 nucleotides read TGTGCCAGCAGCGTAGATCCAGGGGTGAACACTGAAGCTTTCTTT.

The rearrangement uses TRBV7-8 and TRBJ1-6; no definite D call. V dropped 6 bases and J dropped 5 bases, with 11 bases sitting between them. The CDR3 has 14 residues. Germline CDR1 reads SGHVS; CDR2 reads FQNEAQ. Here the CDR3 reads CASSYNPDNSPLHF. DNA of the CDR3: TGTGCCAGCAGTTACAATCCCGATAATTCACCCCTCCACTTT.

The gene calls are TRBV15 and TRBJ1-5; D not certain. V was pared by 3 bases and J by 3 bases, with 15 bases between. CDR3 size: 16 residues. Germline loops: CDR1 LNHNV, CDR2 YYDKDF (reference sequence). DNA for the CDR3: TGTGCCACCAGCAGCGACCCCTCGGGTCTCAATCAGCCCCAGCATTTT. Its protein product is CATSSDPSGLNQPQHF. Full variable domain (missing parts from reference TRBV15 and TRBJ1-5): DAMVIQNPRYQVTQFGKPVTLSCSQTLNHNVMYWYQQKSSQAPKLLFHYYDKDFNNEADTPDNFQSRRPNTSFCFLDIRSPGLGDTAMYLCATSSDPSGLNQPQHFGDGTRLSIL.

The chain is built from TRBV9 and TRBJ2-2; D perhaps matches TRBD2 (5 bases). CDR1 is SGDLS and CDR2 is YYNGEE in the germline V gene. The CDR3 runs 14 residues. V gave up 4 bases and J gave up 1 base, with 8 bases separating them. DNA for the CDR3: TGTGCCAGCAGCTCCCGGGGGAACACCGGGGAGCTGTTTTTT. This translates into CASSSRGNTGELFF.

The J gene is TRBJ2-7, the V gene TRBV11-1; TRBD2 agrees at 8 bases. This CDR3 has 17 residues. Per germline, CDR1 SGHAT and CDR2 FQDESV (reference sequence). Unmatched junction bases numbered 15, after V lost 3 bases and J lost 5 bases. In nucleotides, the CDR3 is TGTGCCAGCAGCTTGCAACGACCCCCGGGGGGGTCCGACGAGCAGTACTTC. Translated, it gives CASSLQRPPGGSDEQYF.

V and J are TRBV6-1 and TRBJ2-5; perhaps TRBD1 as D (5 bases). V lost 2 bases and J lost 1, with 8 bases in between. The CDR3 sequence is 14 residues long. The germline V gene encodes CDR1 MNHNS and CDR2 SASEGT. The CDR3 nucleotides read TGTGCCAGCAGTGAATCCAGGGTCCAAGAGACCCAGTACTTC. Amino acids: CASSESRVQETQYF.

The rearrangement uses TRBV25-1 and TRBJ2-7; 7 bases fit TRBD2. Germline CDR1 MGHDK, CDR2 SYGVNS. Trimming cost V 0 bases and J 5 bases; bases outside gene matches: 4. The CDR3 runs to 14 residues. The CDR3 spells CASSEYGAGNEQYF. CDR3 sequence (DNA): TGTGCCAGCAGTGAATATGGAGCGGGGAACGAGCAGTACTTC.

This rearrangement joins TRBV5-1 to TRBJ1-2, with 9 bases matching TRBD1. This CDR3 has 16 residues. With 2 bases clipped from V and 7 bases from J, the junction kept 12 bases outside the gene matches. Germline lookup yields CDR1 SGHRS and CDR2 YFSETQ. The CDR3: CASSFAPGQGYSGYTF. CDR3 sequence (DNA): TGCGCCAGCAGCTTCGCTCCGGGACAGGGATACAGTGGCTACACCTTC.

The rearrangement links TRBV7-9 to TRBJ1-2; 8 positions agree with TRBD1. V trimming: 8 bases; J trimming: 1 base; junction bases outside the gene matches: 12. The CDR3 runs 16 residues. Germline CDR1 and CDR2: SEHNR and FQNEAQ (reference sequence). Written as DNA, the CDR3 is TGTGCCAGCCACGCGCCGGGCAGGGGGCATAACTATGGCTACACCTTC. Its translation is CASHAPGRGHNYGYTF.